This T cell receptor beta chain emerged from a study of Ad26.COV2.S vaccination and SARS-CoV-2 variants. Per the germline V gene, CDR1 is MGHDK and CDR2 is SYGVNS. V shed 6 bases and J 3 bases; nucleotides not matched to a gene: 5. The CDR3 length is 14 residues. This table comes from immunoSEQ multiplex PCR, and its TCRdb copy is limited to in-frame clones, with some not included. Of over 450,000 clones listed, about 89% are singletons. This clone came up once. Treatment defined: around 19 received Ad26.COV2.S at low or high dose, single or two shots; five or six received placebo; per-sample allocation not given. The investigators took samples on day 63 after the first vaccine or placebo injection.

Sequences were derived from peripheral blood, sampled in a trial of Ad26.COV2.S vaccine versus placebo. This sequence joins TRBV25-1 and TRBJ2-3, with 8 bases lining up with TRBD2. This TCR derives from a person between 18 and 65 years old who received the Ad26.COV2.S COVID-19 vaccine or a placebo. CDR3 protein: CASRSREVTDTQYF. The CDR3 bases are TGTGCCAGCAGATCGCGGGAGGTAACAGATACGCAGTATTTT.